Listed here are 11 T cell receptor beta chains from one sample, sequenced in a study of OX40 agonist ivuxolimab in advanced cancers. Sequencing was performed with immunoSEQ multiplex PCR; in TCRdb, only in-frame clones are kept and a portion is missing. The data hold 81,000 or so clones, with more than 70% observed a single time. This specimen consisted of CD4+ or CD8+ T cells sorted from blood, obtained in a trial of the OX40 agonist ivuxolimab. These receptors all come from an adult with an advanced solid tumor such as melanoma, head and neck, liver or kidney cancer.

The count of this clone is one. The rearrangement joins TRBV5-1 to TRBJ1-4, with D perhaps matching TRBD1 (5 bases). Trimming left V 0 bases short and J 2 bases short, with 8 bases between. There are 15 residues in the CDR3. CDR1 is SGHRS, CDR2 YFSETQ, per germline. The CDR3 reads CASSLDAGTNEKLFF. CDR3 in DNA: TGCGCCAGCAGCTTGGACGCAGGGACTAATGAAAAACTGTTTTTT.

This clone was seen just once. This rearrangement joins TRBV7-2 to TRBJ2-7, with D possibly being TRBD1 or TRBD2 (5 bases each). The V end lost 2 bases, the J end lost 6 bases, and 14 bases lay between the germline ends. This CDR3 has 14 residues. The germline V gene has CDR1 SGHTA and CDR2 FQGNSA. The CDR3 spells CASSLIRDEGEQYF. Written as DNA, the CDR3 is TGTGCCAGCAGCTTAATCCGGGACGAAGGCGAGCAGTACTTC.

The CDR3 nucleotides are TGCAGCGTTGACAGGGGCTATGGCTACACCTTC. Its protein is CSVDRGYGYTF. The rearrangement joins TRBV29-1 to TRBJ1-2, with a tentative D call TRBD1 (6 bases). V lost 3 bases to trimming and J lost 4 bases, with 6 bases between them. Germline CDR1 is SQVTM and CDR2 is ANQGSEA. The CDR3 loop spans 11 amino acids. The entire variable domain, with the rest obtained from reference TRBV29-1 and TRBJ1-2, is as follows: SAVISQKPSRDICQRGTSLTIQCQVDSQVTMMFWYRQQPGQSLTLIATANQGSEATYESGFVIDKFPISRPNLTFSTLTVSNMSPEDSSIYLCSVDRGYGYTFGSGTRLTVV.

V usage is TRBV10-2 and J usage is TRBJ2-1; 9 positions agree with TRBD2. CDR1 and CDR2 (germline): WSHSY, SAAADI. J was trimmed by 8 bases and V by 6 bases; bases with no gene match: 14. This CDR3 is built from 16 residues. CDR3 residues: CASSGLAGGFQDEQFF. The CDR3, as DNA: TGCGCCAGCAGCGGCCTCGCGGGGGGGTTCCAGGATGAGCAGTTCTTC.

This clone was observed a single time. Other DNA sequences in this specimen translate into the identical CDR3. The CDR3 region has the DNA TGTGCCAGCAGCCTAGTTAGCTCCTATAATTCACCCCTCCACTTT. Translation: CASSLVSSYNSPLHF. The chain carries TRBV7-2 and TRBJ1-6; unclear D gene. V lost 5 bases, J lost 0 bases, and 8 bases lay in between. The CDR3 length is 15 residues. The germline V gene has CDR1 SGHTA and CDR2 FQGNSA.

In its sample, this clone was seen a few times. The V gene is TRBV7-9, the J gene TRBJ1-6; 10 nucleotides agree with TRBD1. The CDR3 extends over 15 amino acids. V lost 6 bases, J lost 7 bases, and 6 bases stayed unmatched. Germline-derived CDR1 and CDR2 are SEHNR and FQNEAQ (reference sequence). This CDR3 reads CASREPGQGNSPLHF. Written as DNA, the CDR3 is TGTGCCAGCAGAGAGCCGGGACAGGGGAATTCACCCCTCCACTTT.

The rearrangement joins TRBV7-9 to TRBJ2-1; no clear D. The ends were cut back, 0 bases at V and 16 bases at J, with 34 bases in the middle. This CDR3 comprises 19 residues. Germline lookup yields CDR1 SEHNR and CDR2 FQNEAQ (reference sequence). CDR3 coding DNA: TGTGCCAGCAGCTTAGCAGGGCCCCGCTCTACCGGGCCCAACAAAAAGGACTTCTTC. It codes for CASSLAGPRSTGPNKKDFF.

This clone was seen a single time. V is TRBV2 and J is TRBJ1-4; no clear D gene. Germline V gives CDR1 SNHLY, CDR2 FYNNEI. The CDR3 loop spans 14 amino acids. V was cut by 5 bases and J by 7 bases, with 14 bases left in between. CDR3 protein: CASSLRLLPEKLFF. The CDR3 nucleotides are TGTGCCAGCAGTCTCAGGCTACTCCCTGAAAAACTGTTTTTT.

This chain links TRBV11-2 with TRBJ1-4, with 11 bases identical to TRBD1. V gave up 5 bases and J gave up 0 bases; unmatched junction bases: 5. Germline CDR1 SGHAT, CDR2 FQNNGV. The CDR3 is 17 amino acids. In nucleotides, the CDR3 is TGTGCCAGCAGCCTTGGACAGGGGGCGACAACTAATGAAAAACTGTTTTTT. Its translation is CASSLGQGATTNEKLFF.

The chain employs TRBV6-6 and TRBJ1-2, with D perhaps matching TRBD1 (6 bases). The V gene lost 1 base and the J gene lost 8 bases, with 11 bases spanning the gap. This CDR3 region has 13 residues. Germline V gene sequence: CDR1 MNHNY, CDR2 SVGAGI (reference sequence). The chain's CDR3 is CASSYLGGVGYTF. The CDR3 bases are TGTGCCAGCAGTTACTTAGGGGGAGTGGGCTACACCTTC.

The DNA for the CDR3 is TGTGCCAGCAGTAAGGGAGGTGCTAATGAAAAACTGTTTTTT. This codes for CASSKGGANEKLFF. This chain links TRBV7-2 with TRBJ1-4, with D unresolved. With 6 bases removed from V and 3 bases from J, the gap between germline ends came to 11 bases. Germline-derived CDR1 and CDR2 are SGHTA and FQGNSA. The CDR3 sequence is 14 residues long.